This entry lists 17 T cell receptor beta chains sequenced from one sample in a study of blood T cell repertoires in COVID-19. Some clones are missing from TCRdb's copy, which holds only in-frame ones; the method was immunoSEQ multiplex PCR. Of tens of thousands of clones in the sample, 82% were seen once. The sample comprised peripheral blood. Receptors originate from a man aged 80 or over with active COVID-19.

V usage is TRBV5-4 and J usage is TRBJ1-2; D is possibly TRBD1 (5 bases). V was shortened by 3 bases and J by 8 bases, with 17 bases between the two germline ends. Per the germline V gene, CDR1 is SGHNT and CDR2 is YYREEE (reference sequence). This CDR3 is 14 amino acids long. For the CDR3, the DNA is TGTGCCAGCAGCTCTAAGACAGAGCCCCTAGGCTACACCTTC. Protein: CASSSKTEPLGYTF.

The V and J genes are TRBV6-2 or TRBV6-3 and TRBJ2-7; maybe TRBD1 (6 bases). The CDR3 sequence is 14 residues long. Germline lookup yields CDR1 MNHEY and CDR2 SVGEGT. V lost 4 bases and J lost 2, with 12 bases in between. CDR3 protein: CASSSNDRTYEQYF. As DNA, the CDR3 is TGTGCCAGCAGTTCAAACGACAGGACCTACGAGCAGTACTTC.

This chain joins TRBV5-1 and TRBJ1-6; TRBD1 matches at 11 bases. From germline, CDR1 is SGHRS and CDR2 YFSETQ. J gave up 9 bases and V 0 bases, and 2 bases lay outside the gene matches. CDR3 length: 15 amino acids. CDR3: CASSLGGTGGSPLHF. The CDR3, as DNA: TGCGCCAGCAGCTTGGGCGGGACAGGGGGTTCACCCCTCCACTTT.

The V gene is TRBV28, the J gene TRBJ2-2, with 9 bases fitting TRBD2. CDR3 length equals 15 residues. With V trimmed by 7 bases and J by 1 base, 4 bases remained unmatched. Per germline, CDR1 MDHEN and CDR2 SYDVKM. This CDR3 reads CASISLAGNTGELFF. The DNA for the CDR3 is TGTGCCAGCATCTCACTAGCGGGGAACACCGGGGAGCTGTTTTTT.

The V call is TRBV4-3, the J call TRBJ1-1; tentative D call: TRBD1 (6 bases). Germline V CDR1 and CDR2: LGHNA, YSLEER. V dropped 0 bases and J dropped 1 base, with 15 bases sitting between them. CDR3 length: 17 residues. CDR3 nucleotide sequence: TGCGCCAGCAGCCAAGAAGGGGGGGGGCCGGCGAACACTGAAGCTTTCTTT. Amino acids: CASSQEGGGPANTEAFF.

The chain couples TRBV3-1 (or the pseudogene TRBV3-2) to TRBJ2-1; TRBD2 might be the D (6 bases). From germline, CDR1 is LGHDT and CDR2 YNNKEL (reference sequence). This CDR3 contains 14 residues. Trimming cost V 8 bases and J 4 bases, with 15 bases left between them. CDR3 region: CASPGTFFYNEQFF. In DNA, the CDR3 is TGTGCCAGCCCCGGGACTTTTTTTTACAATGAGCAGTTCTTC.

This chain links TRBV9 with TRBJ1-3; no clear D gene. CDR3 length equals 19 residues. Deletions cut 0 bases from V and 0 bases from J, with 19 bases between. Per the germline V gene, CDR1 is SGDLS and CDR2 is YYNGEE. The chain's CDR3 is CASSVEGWGDGDSGNTIYF. The CDR3 DNA is TGTGCCAGCAGCGTAGAAGGGTGGGGAGACGGTGACTCTGGAAACACCATATATTTT.

The rearrangement uses TRBV19 and TRBJ2-4; 7 nucleotides agree with TRBD2. V dropped 1 base and J dropped 4; count of bases not matched to a gene: 7. Germline V CDR1 and CDR2: LNHDA, SQIVND (reference sequence). CDR3 length: 16 amino acids. In DNA, the CDR3 is TGTGCCAGTAGTATAGTTGCGGGAGTAACGAAAAACATTCAGTACTTC. Its protein product is CASSIVAGVTKNIQYF.

J is TRBJ2-1 and V is TRBV7-3, with TRBD2 identical over 10 bases. With V trimmed by 5 bases and J by 8 bases, 15 bases remained unmatched. The CDR3 is 17 residues long. Germline assignment: CDR1 SGHTA and CDR2 FQGTGA. CDR3 amino acids: CASSPVSLAGVIDEQFF. The CDR3 DNA sequence: TGTGCCAGCAGCCCCGTGAGTCTAGCGGGGGTTATCGATGAGCAGTTCTTC.

This chain links TRBV11-2 with TRBJ1-2; D gene uncertain. CDR3 length: 13 residues. CDR1 and CDR2 (germline): SGHAT, FQNNGV. Trimming stripped 4 bases from V and 3 bases from J, with 9 bases between. The CDR3 DNA reads as TGTGCCAGCAGCTCCCGGTTGGACTATGGCTACACCTTC. It translates to CASSSRLDYGYTF. The complete variable domain, with remaining parts taken from reference TRBV11-2 and TRBJ1-2, reads EAGVAQSPRYKIIEKRQSVAFWCNPISGHATLYWYQQILGQGPKLLIQFQNNGVVDDSQLPKDRFSAERLKGVDSTLKIQPAKLEDSAVYLCASSSRLDYGYTFGSGTRLTVV.

This chain links TRBV2 with TRBJ2-4, with D tentatively TRBD2 (6 bases). Trimming took 5 bases from V and 3 from J, leaving 11 bases between them. Germline-derived CDR1 and CDR2 are SNHLY and FYNNEI. This CDR3 region has 14 residues. CDR3 in amino acids: CASSSRLVKNIQYF. CDR3 DNA: TGTGCCAGCAGTTCGCGACTAGTCAAAAACATTCAGTACTTC.

The J gene is TRBJ2-1, the V gene TRBV7-2, with TRBD2 matching 7 bases. CDR1 SGHTA and CDR2 FQGNSA come from the germline V gene. The CDR3 length is 14 residues. The V and J ends lost 1 base and 6 bases, in that order; junction bases with no gene match: 3. The CDR3 region is CASSLGGGGNEQFF. CDR3 sequence (DNA): TGTGCCAGCAGCTTAGGGGGCGGGGGCAATGAGCAGTTCTTC.

The V gene is TRBV11-3, the J gene TRBJ2-2, with D perhaps matching TRBD2 (6 bases). Trimming took 4 bases from V and 2 from J, leaving 8 bases between them. The germline CDR1 and CDR2 sequences are SGHNT and YENEEA. The length of the CDR3 is 14 residues. The CDR3: CASSSGLNTGELFF. CDR3 bases: TGTGCCAGCAGCTCGGGACTTAACACCGGGGAGCTGTTTTTT.

The gene calls are TRBV5-4 and TRBJ2-3; 14 bases align to TRBD2. The CDR3 covers 16 residues. V shed 4 bases, J shed 4 bases, and the junction held 5 bases outside the gene matches. Germline CDR1 and CDR2: SGHNT and YYREEE (reference sequence). The CDR3 coding sequence is TGTGCCAGCAGCATCGGGACTAGCGGGAGCGCAGATACGCAGTATTTT. Translating gives CASSIGTSGSADTQYF.

The chain carries TRBV5-6 and TRBJ2-7, with TRBD1 as a possible D gene (5 bases). Trimming took off 2 bases at V and 0 bases at J, with 12 bases between the two ends. CDR3 length: 15 amino acids. Germline V gene lookup returns CDR1 SGHDT and CDR2 YYEEEE. Here the CDR3 reads CASSLPDTSSYEQYF. CDR3 nucleotides: TGTGCCAGCAGCTTACCGGACACAAGCTCCTACGAGCAGTACTTC.

V and J are TRBV7-9 and TRBJ2-1; 8 nucleotides align to TRBD2. V was pared by 1 base and J by 9 bases, with 8 bases of the junction left unmatched. The CDR3 length is 15 residues. Germline V gives CDR1 SEHNR, CDR2 FQNEAQ (reference sequence). The CDR3 DNA reads as TGTGCCAGCAGCTTAGGTGGGACTAGTAAGAGTGAGCAGTTCTTC. Its translation is CASSLGGTSKSEQFF.

The J gene is TRBJ2-1, the V gene TRBV5-1, with D unclear. This CDR3 is built from 14 residues. CDR1 and CDR2 from the germline V gene are SGHRS and YFSETQ. The V gene lost 0 bases and the J gene lost 4 bases, with 8 bases spanning the gap. CDR3 nucleotide sequence: TGCGCCAGCAGCTTGGACGCACATTACAATGAGCAGTTCTTC. It encodes CASSLDAHYNEQFF.